This TCR beta chain was observed in a study of T-cell memory formation after mild COVID-19 (dated by TCRdb to about 2021). About the study as a whole: TCR sequence clusters from the two donors were found to be largely donor specific. T-cell clones expanding and contracting after mild COVID-19 in two donors were tracked by longitudinal TCRalpha and TCRbeta repertoire sequencing. The cohort was made up of two young adult volunteers, one female and one male, who were previously healthy.

Ficoll-Paque density gradient centrifugation was used to isolate PBMCs. What the study reported, not specific to this receptor: Contracting CD4+ clones appeared mostly in the CM and EM memory subsets, whereas CD8+ clones were enriched in EMRA. The study included only a couple of mild cases, and larger cohorts that include severe cases with pre-infection samples were judged to be necessary. Some responding clones were detected in pre-infection memory, which suggested that pre-existing cross-reactive memory T cells had joined the SARS-CoV-2 response. Balanced CD4/CD8 phenotypes were observed for clones contracting from day 15 to 85, whereas a bias towards CD4+ was observed for a second wave of clones expanding from day 15 to 37. The second-wave clones that peaked on day 37 were not confirmed to be SARS-CoV-2 specific.

Data came from an Illumina NovaSeq 6000. TCRalpha and TCRbeta cDNA libraries were constructed by 5'RACE with constant-segment primers, with sample barcodes and unique molecular identifiers being introduced. RNA was extracted from every sample with Trizol reagent. Amplification of the libraries took two PCR steps, and the second step added a second sample barcode plus Illumina TruSeq adapters. Sequencing of the libraries was done on an Illumina NovaSeq, producing 2 x 150 bp paired-end reads. The authors' pipeline ran thus. The reads were demultiplexed and collapsed into UMI-guided consensus sequences using migec v1.2.7. Using mixcr v2.1.11, the UMI consensuses were aligned to TRA and TRB V and J templates and assembled into clonotypes. A clonotype was counted as expanded or contracted only when both edgeR and NoisET called the clonotype significant, with the noise models trained on biological replicates. For edgeR calls, a false discovery rate-adjusted p below 0.01 and a log2 fold-change threshold of 1 were applied. As an exploratory analysis of dynamics, max-normalized trajectories of the 1000 most abundant clonotypes were examined with PCA combined with hierarchical clustering. Separately sequenced CD4+ and CD8+ repertoires were used to assign a CD4 or CD8 phenotype to each responding clone. TCRdb cleaned the public reads at Q25 with fastp, built clones with MiXCR and kept in-frame beta chains. Each CDR3 protein appears once, grouped with its most common genes and DNA. TCRdb's processing, not the authors' own work, is the source of the V and J calls. Here the sample has roughly 99,000 distinct CDR3 sequences; 13% to 15% occur a single time. Of the sample, around 40% falls within the top ten clones.

With regard to this clonotype: There is no known antigen for this receptor. Base-call qualities are not available, and no considerably larger clone is one nucleotide away.

The clonotype was recovered from a man aged 18 to 29 who had mild COVID-19 (a few samples of this study predate the infection). The sample titles of this study are shuffled in the database, so cell type and time point are left out; the donor was told from shared clones. Sequenced: PBMCs or a T cell subset sorted from them (not recorded which).

For the CDR3, the sequence is CASSSSGNFYEQYF. The DNA reads TGCGCCAGCAGCTCGAGCGGGAACTTCTACGAGCAGTACTTC. The chain employs TRBV5-1 and TRBJ2-7, with 7 middle bases fitting TRBD2. The cysteine opens and the phenylalanine closes a CDR3 of 14 amino acids. Left in the record is the CDR3 DNA by itself, 42 bases read in frame from the first base. The germline V gene gives CDR1 as SGHRS and CDR2 as YFSETQ. Clipping removes 3 bases from V and 3 bases from J, with 6 as the unmatched junction base count. When the CDR3 is completed using the reference TRBV5-1 and TRBJ2-7 genes on either side, the full variable domain is KAGVTQTPRYLIKTRGQQVTLSCSPISGHRSVSWYQQTPGQGLQFLFEYFSETQRNKGNFPGRFSGRQFSNSRSEMNVSTLELGDSALYLCASSSSGNFYEQYFGPGTRLTVT.